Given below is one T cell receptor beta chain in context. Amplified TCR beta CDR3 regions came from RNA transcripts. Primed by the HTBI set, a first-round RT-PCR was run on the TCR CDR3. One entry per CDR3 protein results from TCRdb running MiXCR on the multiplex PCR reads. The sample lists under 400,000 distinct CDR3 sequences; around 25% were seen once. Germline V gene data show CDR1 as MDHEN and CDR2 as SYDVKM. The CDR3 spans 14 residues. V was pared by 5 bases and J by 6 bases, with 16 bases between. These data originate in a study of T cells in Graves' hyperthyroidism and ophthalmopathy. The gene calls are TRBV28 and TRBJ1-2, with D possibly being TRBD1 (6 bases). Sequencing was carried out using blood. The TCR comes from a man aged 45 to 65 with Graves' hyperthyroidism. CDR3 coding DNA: TGTGCCAGCAGTAATACAGGGCGTGGTCATGGCTACACCTTC. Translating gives CASSNTGRGHGYTF.